Listed below are T cell receptor beta chains from one sample, sequenced in a study of blood T cells in healthy people across ages. In TCRdb, the 5' RACE reads were re-called with MiXCR into one record per CDR3 protein. The sample shows hundreds of thousands of distinct CDR3 sequences, about 37% of them seen only once. The material sequenced was blood. The receptors come from a man aged 18 to 29 in good health. CDR3s include the opening cysteine and the closing phenylalanine or tryptophan. D genes are given only for firm matches. Clone size is stated in some rows and not others, as once, few, many or a class when expanded.

v_gene	abundance	j_gene	d_gene	CDR3aa	CDR3nt
TRBV12-3/TRBV12-4	many	TRBJ1-1	.	CASTYPTPMNTEAFF	TGTGCCAGCACCTACCCGACACCCATGAACACTGAAGCTTTCTTT
TRBV27	.	TRBJ2-7	.	CASSTGILQYF	TGTGCCAGCAGTACCGGGATCTTGCAGTACTTC
TRBV20-1	many	TRBJ1-2	.	CSARDLGAGYTF	TGCAGTGCTAGAGATCTAGGGGCTGGCTACACCTTC
TRBV7-2	.	TRBJ1-1	TRBD1	CVSSLIGTGRTEAFF	TGTGTCAGCAGCTTAATAGGGACAGGGAGGACTGAAGCTTTCTTT
TRBV7-3	.	TRBJ1-1	.	CASSPGKSGAFF	TGTGCCAGCAGCCCGGGAAAAAGCGGAGCTTTCTTT
TRBV6-6	few	TRBJ1-5	.	CASIDTPVLNQPQHF	TGTGCCAGCATCGACACGCCAGTCCTCAATCAGCCCCAGCATTTT
TRBV4-3	few	TRBJ1-1	.	CASSQGARKAFF	TGCGCCAGCAGCCAAGGGGCCCGAAAAGCTTTCTTT
TRBV2	.	TRBJ2-5	.	CASSVEGETQYF	TGTGCCAGCAGTGTAGAGGGAGAGACCCAGTACTTC
TRBV12-3/TRBV12-4	once	TRBJ2-4	.	CASNQQGAENIQYF	TGTGCCAGCAACCAACAGGGAGCCGAAAACATTCAGTACTTC
TRBV5-1	few	TRBJ1-1	.	CASSQSGGQRAFF	TGCGCCAGCAGCCAATCCGGGGGGCAGAGAGCTTTCTTT
TRBV28	.	TRBJ1-2	.	CASSGSGRGQMTVGYTF	TGTGCCAGCAGTGGAAGTGGCAGGGGACAAATGACGGTCGGCTACACCTTC
TRBV7-9	many	TRBJ2-1	TRBD1	CASSTGPGQGWGWNEQFF	TGTGCCAGCAGCACAGGTCCGGGACAGGGATGGGGATGGAATGAGCAGTTCTTC
TRBV20-1	few	TRBJ2-3	.	CSARNRARAPSTDTQYF	TGCAGTGCTAGAAACCGGGCCCGAGCACCTAGCACAGATACGCAGTATTTT
TRBV6-2/TRBV6-3	.	TRBJ1-5	TRBD1	CASSARDRGRPQPQHF	TGTGCCAGCAGTGCCCGGGACAGGGGGCGCCCTCAGCCCCAGCATTTT
TRBV7-2	few	TRBJ2-7	TRBD1	CASIPGQPYNEQYF	TGTGCCAGCATCCCGGGACAGCCTTACAATGAGCAGTACTTC
TRBV4-3	few	TRBJ2-5	.	CASSQEITGNQYF	TGCGCCAGCAGCCAAGAAATTACAGGAAACCAGTACTTC
TRBV18	.	TRBJ2-1	.	CASAPRPENEQFF	TGTGCCAGCGCACCAAGGCCGGAAAATGAGCAGTTCTTC
TRBV12-3/TRBV12-4	many	TRBJ1-4	.	CASSSRGSEKLFF	TGTGCCAGCAGTTCCAGGGGAAGCGAAAAACTGTTTTTT
TRBV6-6	few	TRBJ2-1	.	CASRITDIQQVFF	TGTGCCAGCAGAATAACGGACATACAGCAGGTGTTCTTC
TRBV29-1	.	TRBJ2-7	TRBD1	CSVADVSGGPYEQYF	TGCAGCGTTGCCGACGTGTCAGGGGGTCCCTACGAGCAGTACTTC
TRBV20-1	once	TRBJ1-2	.	CSASATGLYGYTF	TGCAGTGCTAGCGCTACAGGATTATATGGCTACACCTTC
TRBV15	.	TRBJ2-1	.	CVTSSRPGLNSYNEQFF	TGTGTCACCAGCAGCCGGCCGGGGCTCAATTCCTACAATGAGCAGTTCTTC
TRBV7-3	few	TRBJ2-7	.	CASSPGGLSHNEQYF	TGTGCCAGCAGCCCGGGGGGCCTTTCCCACAATGAGCAGTACTTC
TRBV12-3/TRBV12-4	few	TRBJ2-1	.	CASSLPGTSSYNEQFF	TGTGCCAGCAGTCTCCCCGGGACGAGCTCCTACAATGAGCAGTTCTTC
TRBV12-3/TRBV12-4	many	TRBJ1-5	.	CASRQGQQPQHF	TGTGCCAGTAGACAAGGCCAGCAGCCCCAGCATTTT
TRBV10-3	.	TRBJ2-5	.	CAISESRGLQETQYF	TGTGCCATCAGTGAGTCGCGAGGGCTTCAAGAGACCCAGTACTTC
TRBV29-1	few	TRBJ2-3	TRBD2	CSVHVALGRADTQYF	TGCAGCGTTCATGTGGCACTGGGGAGGGCAGATACGCAGTATTTT
TRBV7-2	many	TRBJ2-7	TRBD1	CASSIDRALTYEQYF	TGTGCCAGCAGCATAGACAGGGCACTTACCTACGAGCAGTACTTC
TRBV3-1	.	TRBJ1-1	.	CAASWGTEAFF	TGTGCCGCCTCATGGGGGACTGAAGCTTTCTTT
TRBV6-5	.	TRBJ2-4	TRBD2	CASSYTGLAGQMQYF	TGTGCCAGCAGTTACACGGGACTAGCGGGACAGATGCAGTACTTC
TRBV4-3	.	TRBJ2-7	.	CASSQDPRGSYNEQYF	TGCGCCAGCAGCCAAGACCCCCGGGGCTCCTACAATGAGCAGTACTTC
TRBV12-3/TRBV12-4	.	TRBJ1-5	.	CASSSGISNQPQHF	TGTGCCAGCAGTTCTGGGATTAGCAATCAGCCCCAGCATTTT
TRBV7-2	few	TRBJ2-5	.	CASSSPGLGDNEQYF	TGTGCCAGCAGCTCCCCGGGACTGGGGGACAATGAGCAGTACTTC
TRBV14	.	TRBJ2-7	.	CASSPSPYEQYF	TGTGCCAGCAGCCCGTCCCCCTACGAGCAGTACTTC
TRBV12-3/TRBV12-4	.	TRBJ2-7	TRBD1	CASSKGTGPSSEQYF	TGTGCCAGCAGCAAAGGGACAGGACCCTCAAGTGAGCAGTACTTC
TRBV6-5	many	TRBJ2-3	.	CASGEGQFTDTQYF	TGTGCCAGTGGGGAGGGACAGTTCACAGATACGCAGTATTTT
TRBV10-3	.	TRBJ2-7	TRBD1	CAISETLTRPTGAYEQYF	TGTGCCATCAGTGAGACCTTAACCCGTCCAACAGGGGCCTACGAGCAGTACTTC
TRBV12-3/TRBV12-4	.	TRBJ2-7	.	CASSFPPNKQYF	TGTGCCAGCAGTTTTCCCCCAAATAAGCAGTACTTC
TRBV7-9	.	TRBJ1-1	.	CASRRKGPSETEAFF	TGTGCCAGCAGACGGAAGGGACCTAGTGAGACTGAAGCTTTCTTT
TRBV9	.	TRBJ2-7	.	CASSVGDTTYEQYF	TGTGCCAGCAGCGTAGGGGACACCACCTACGAGCAGTACTTC
TRBV7-2	few	TRBJ2-3	.	CASSPPPFWDTQYF	TGTGCCAGCAGTCCCCCCCCCTTTTGGGATACGCAGTATTTT
TRBV25-1	.	TRBJ2-1	.	CASNWGNEQFF	TGTGCCAGCAATTGGGGCAATGAGCAGTTCTTC
TRBV7-9	.	TRBJ1-2	.	CASSSTGYNYGYTF	TGTGCCAGCAGCTCCACAGGATATAACTATGGCTACACCTTC
TRBV6-5	few	TRBJ1-2	TRBD1	CASSPGGTATNYGYTF	TGTGCCAGCAGTCCAGGCGGGACAGCGACTAACTATGGCTACACCTTC
TRBV27	.	TRBJ2-1	.	CASSSPGPLDNEQFF	TGTGCCAGCAGTTCACCGGGACCCCTGGACAATGAGCAGTTCTTC
TRBV7-2	.	TRBJ1-2	TRBD1	CASGQGAYGYTF	TGTGCCAGCGGACAGGGCGCGTATGGCTACACCTTC
TRBV4-3	many	TRBJ1-6	.	CASSQDKAYNSPLHF	TGCGCCAGCAGCCAGGACAAAGCCTATAATTCACCCCTCCACTTT
TRBV5-1	many	TRBJ2-7	.	CASSGTGDEQYF	TGCGCCAGCAGCGGGACTGGGGACGAGCAGTACTTC
TRBV7-2	.	TRBJ2-5	.	CASSLSWTRRGGTQYF	TGTGCCAGCAGCTTATCCTGGACCCGAAGAGGAGGGACCCAGTACTTC
TRBV28	.	TRBJ1-1	.	CASSLRGRAFF	TGTGCCAGCAGTTTAAGGGGGAGGGCTTTCTTT
TRBV6-1	.	TRBJ2-1	.	CASREVGINNEQFF	TGTGCCAGCAGAGAAGTAGGGATAAACAATGAGCAGTTCTTC
TRBV20-1	.	TRBJ2-1	.	CSARGVPRPYEQFF	TGCAGTGCTAGGGGGGTGCCTAGGCCCTACGAGCAGTTCTTC
TRBV12-3/TRBV12-4	few	TRBJ1-2	.	CASRPDSNLYGYTF	TGTGCCAGCAGACCAGACAGCAACCTCTATGGCTACACCTTC
TRBV4-3	.	TRBJ2-3	.	CASSHAEDDTQYF	TGCGCCAGCAGCCATGCGGAGGATGATACGCAGTATTTT
TRBV7-2	.	TRBJ2-5	.	CASSPPWGDHSYNEQYF	TGTGCCAGCAGCCCCCCTTGGGGAGACCACTCCTACAATGAGCAGTACTTC
TRBV4-2	many	TRBJ1-2	.	CASSQEGGTYGYTF	TGTGCCAGCAGCCAAGAGGGGGGGACATATGGCTACACCTTC
TRBV6-1	.	TRBJ2-3	.	CASSELRLRGDTQYF	TGTGCCAGCAGTGAACTTCGCCTGAGGGGAGATACGCAGTATTTT
TRBV12-3/TRBV12-4	.	TRBJ1-4	.	CASSLGSPNEKLFF	TGTGCCAGCAGTTTGGGCAGTCCTAATGAAAAACTGTTTTTT